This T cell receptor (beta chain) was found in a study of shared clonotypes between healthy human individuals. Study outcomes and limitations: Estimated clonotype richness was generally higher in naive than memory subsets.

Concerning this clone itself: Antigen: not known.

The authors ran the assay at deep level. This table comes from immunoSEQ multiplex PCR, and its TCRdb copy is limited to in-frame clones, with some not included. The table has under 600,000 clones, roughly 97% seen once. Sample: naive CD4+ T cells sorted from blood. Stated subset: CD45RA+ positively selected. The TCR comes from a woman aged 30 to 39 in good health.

This CDR3 is CASSVGGLLDTQYF. As DNA, the CDR3 is TGTGCCAGCAGCGTAGGGGGACTTTTAGATACGCAGTATTTT. This sequence joins TRBV9 and TRBJ2-3, with D maybe TRBD2 (6 bases). This CDR3 is 14 amino acids long. The V gene lost 0 bases and the J gene lost 5 bases, with 10 bases spanning the gap. Germline-derived CDR1 and CDR2 are SGDLS and YYNGEE.